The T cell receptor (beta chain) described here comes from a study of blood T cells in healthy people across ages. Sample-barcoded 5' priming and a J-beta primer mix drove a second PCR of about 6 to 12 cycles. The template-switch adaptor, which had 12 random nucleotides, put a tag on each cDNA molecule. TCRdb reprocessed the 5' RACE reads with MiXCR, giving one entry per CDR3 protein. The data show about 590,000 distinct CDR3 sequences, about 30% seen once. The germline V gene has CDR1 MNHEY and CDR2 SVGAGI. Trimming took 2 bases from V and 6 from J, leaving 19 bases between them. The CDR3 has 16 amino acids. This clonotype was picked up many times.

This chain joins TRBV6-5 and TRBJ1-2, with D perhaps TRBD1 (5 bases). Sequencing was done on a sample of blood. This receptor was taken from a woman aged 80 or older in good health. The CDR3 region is CASSYRMLDTVDGYTF. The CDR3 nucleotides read TGTGCCAGCAGTTACCGCATGCTGGACACTGTAGATGGCTACACCTTC.